These 20 T cell receptor beta chains share one sample of origin, sequenced in a study of T-cell memory formation after mild COVID-19. TCRdb re-called the 5' RACE reads with MiXCR, one entry per CDR3 protein. This repertoire shows about 210,000 distinct CDR3 sequences, roughly 27% found once; its top ten account for around 10%. The specimen was PBMCs or a T cell subset sorted from them (not recorded which). All receptors come from an adult woman who had mild COVID-19 (a few samples of this study predate the infection). Cell type and time point are not known.

The rearrangement joins TRBV7-8 to TRBJ1-2; TRBD1 might be the D (5 bases). Deletions cut 5 bases from V and 5 bases from J, with 18 bases between. The CDR3 extends over 15 amino acids. In germline, CDR1 is SGHVS, CDR2 FQNEAQ. CDR3 DNA sequence: TGTGCCAGCAGCCCAGCGGGGGGTGTGGGTTATGGCTACACCTTC. Amino acids: CASSPAGGVGYGYTF.

The chain carries TRBV2 and TRBJ2-7; D unresolved. Deletions cut 7 bases from V and 5 bases from J, with 12 bases between. This CDR3 has 12 residues. Germline CDR1 is SNHLY and CDR2 is FYNNEI. The CDR3 bases are TGTGCCAGCATTTCGGCTCGGAACGAGCAGTACTTC. Encoded protein: CASISARNEQYF.

The rearrangement joins TRBV7-9 to TRBJ2-3; TRBD2 matches 9 bases. The CDR3 is made up of 13 amino acids. V was clipped by 7 bases and J by 6 bases; unmatched bases: 5. Germline V gene sequence: CDR1 SEHNR, CDR2 FQNEAQ (reference sequence). CDR3 residues: CASIGGRDDTQYF. The DNA of the CDR3 is TGTGCCAGCATCGGCGGGAGGGACGATACGCAGTATTTT.

There are a few counts of this clonotype. The rearrangement joins TRBV7-9 to TRBJ2-1; 7 nucleotides line up with TRBD2. This CDR3 has 16 residues. Germline V gene data show CDR1 as SEHNR and CDR2 as FQNEAQ (reference sequence). Unmatched junction bases numbered 15, after V lost 4 bases and J lost 9 bases. The CDR3 coding sequence is TGTGCCAGCAGCTACCCCCCAGAGGGGAGGGCCTTTGAGCAGTTCTTC. Translated: CASSYPPEGRAFEQFF. The variable domain in full, completed from reference TRBV7-9 and TRBJ2-1, reads DTGVSQNPRHKITKRGQNVTFRCDPISEHNRLYWYRQTLGQGPEFLTYFQNEAQLEKSRLLSDRFSAERPKGSFSTLEIQRTEQGDSAMYLCASSYPPEGRAFEQFFGPGTRLTVL.

There are a few counts of this clonotype. The chain couples TRBV24-1 to TRBJ2-3; TRBD1 might be the D (6 bases). The CDR3 extends over 12 amino acids. V lost 9 bases and J lost 7, with 13 bases in between. Germline values: CDR1 KGHDR, CDR2 SFDVKD. CDR3 in amino acids: CATGIWDNTQYF. The CDR3 DNA reads as TGTGCCACCGGAATTTGGGACAATACGCAGTATTTT.

This clonotype was detected only once. The chain is built from TRBV24-1 and TRBJ2-1; tentatively, D is TRBD1 or TRBD2 (5 bases each). CDR3 length: 15 residues. From germline, CDR1 is KGHDR and CDR2 SFDVKD. V lost 1 base and J 5 bases, leaving 11 bases between the germline ends. CDR3 coding DNA: TGTGCCACCAGTGATTTCACCGGGACCAACAATGAGCAGTTCTTC. Translated: CATSDFTGTNNEQFF.

This clonotype has a handful of counts. Written as DNA, the CDR3 is TGCGCCACCCCGGGCCGGGACCCCGAGGAAGGTGAAGCTTTCTTT. Translating gives CATPGRDPEEGEAFF. J is TRBJ1-1 and V is TRBV23-1, with D possibly TRBD1 on 5 matching bases. TRBV23-1 is an ORF, with its function uncertain. V was shortened by 10 bases and J by 7 bases, with 25 bases between the two germline ends. This CDR3 contains 15 residues.

The V and J genes are TRBV4-3 and TRBJ2-1; D not certain. Trimming left V 0 bases short and J 7 bases short, with 19 bases between. This CDR3 comprises 17 residues. Looked up from germline, CDR1 is LGHNA and CDR2 is YSLEER. The CDR3 DNA follows: TGCGCCAGCAGCCAAGAACTATTGACTCATACGTATAATGAGCAGTTCTTC. Translated: CASSQELLTHTYNEQFF.

The V call is TRBV7-8, the J call TRBJ2-1; a possible D gene is TRBD2 (6 bases). The germline gives CDR1 SGHVS, CDR2 FQNEAQ. The CDR3 is 17 residues long. V lost 1 base and J 1 base, leaving 14 bases between the germline ends. The CDR3: CASSLEGGRGSYNEQFF. CDR3 sequence (DNA): TGTGCCAGCAGCTTAGAGGGAGGCCGGGGATCCTACAATGAGCAGTTCTTC. The variable domain in full, completed from reference TRBV7-8 and TRBJ2-1, reads GAGVSQSPRYKVAKRGQDVALRCDPISGHVSLFWYQQALGQGPEFLTYFQNEAQLDKSGLPSDRFFAERPEGSVSTLKIQRTQQEDSAVYLCASSLEGGRGSYNEQFFGPGTRLTVL.

This chain links TRBV14 with TRBJ1-2; 8 nucleotides line up with TRBD1. CDR1 is SGHDN and CDR2 is FVKESK in the germline V gene. The CDR3 covers 14 residues. After removal of 2 bases from V and 9 bases from J, the junction contained 8 bases not matched to a gene. The DNA of the CDR3 is TGTGCCAGCAGCCAATGGTTACAGGGGGGAAGCTACACCTTC. Amino acids: CASSQWLQGGSYTF.

The chain employs TRBV20-1 and TRBJ2-4, with D possibly TRBD2 on 5 matching bases. Trimming shortened V by 1 base and J by 0 bases, and 13 bases separated the two germline ends. The germline V gene has CDR1 DFQATT and CDR2 SNEGSKA (reference sequence). The length of the CDR3 is 16 residues. CDR3 in DNA: TGCAGTGCTAGAGGCGAGCGGAGTATAGCCAAAAACATTCAGTACTTC. This encodes CSARGERSIAKNIQYF.

A few counts support this clonotype. The chain couples TRBV11-2 to TRBJ2-7; D is unresolved. CDR1 is SGHAT and CDR2 is FQNNGV in the germline V gene. Trimming left V 5 bases short and J 4 bases short, with 18 bases between. The CDR3 totals 15 residues. CDR3 bases: TGTGCCAGCAGCCCAATAAGGCACAAGGATTACGAGCAGTACTTC. Translation gives CASSPIRHKDYEQYF. The variable domain in full, with the rest retrieved from reference TRBV11-2 and TRBJ2-7, is EAGVAQSPRYKIIEKRQSVAFWCNPISGHATLYWYQQILGQGPKLLIQFQNNGVVDDSQLPKDRFSAERLKGVDSTLKIQPAKLEDSAVYLCASSPIRHKDYEQYFGPGTRLTVT.

V is TRBV5-1 and J is TRBJ2-7; 10 bases fit TRBD1. J gave up 5 bases and V 0 bases, and 5 bases lay outside the gene matches. Per germline, CDR1 SGHRS and CDR2 YFSETQ. This CDR3 contains 15 residues. This CDR3 is CASSLEGQGSNEQYF. CDR3 sequence (DNA): TGCGCCAGCAGCTTGGAGGGACAGGGGTCCAACGAGCAGTACTTC.

The sample holds a few counts of this clonotype. The chain combines TRBV6-1 with TRBJ2-7; 12 bases map to TRBD2. This CDR3 has 23 residues. The trim removed 4 bases at V and 6 bases at J, leaving 31 bases unmatched. Germline values: CDR1 MNHNS, CDR2 SASEGT. The DNA of the CDR3 is TGTGCCAGCAGTGGACCCGGCCTAGCGGGAGGGCCGCCGGGGCTCTCCCTTAGGTCCGAGCAGTACTTC. This sequence encodes CASSGPGLAGGPPGLSLRSEQYF.

This rearrangement joins TRBV29-1 to TRBJ1-1, with D maybe TRBD1 (5 bases). V was clipped by 6 bases and J by 3 bases, with 14 bases between them. This CDR3 has 13 amino acids. Germline V gene lookup returns CDR1 SQVTM and CDR2 ANQGSEA. The CDR3 DNA is TGCAGCGTCGCCCAGGGAGGGGACACTGAAGCTTTCTTT. This gives the protein CSVAQGGDTEAFF.

V and J are TRBV12-3 or TRBV12-4 and TRBJ1-2; D is ambiguous. CDR3 length: 15 amino acids. V was pared by 0 bases and J by 7 bases, with 15 bases between. CDR3 nucleotides: TGTGCCAGCAGTTTAGCGAGGCGGGGAGGCCTTGGCTACACCTTC. Its translation: CASSLARRGGLGYTF.

J is TRBJ2-7 and V is TRBV6-2 or TRBV6-3, with D possibly being TRBD1 or TRBD2 (5 bases each). The CDR3 is 13 amino acids. Germline V gene data show CDR1 as MNHEY and CDR2 as SVGEGT. The V end lost 7 bases, the J end lost 2 bases, and 12 bases lay between the germline ends. Here the CDR3 reads CASTDRGAYEQYF. CDR3 in DNA: TGTGCCAGCACCGACCGAGGGGCCTACGAGCAGTACTTC.

The chain uses TRBV5-1 and TRBJ2-3; D may correspond to TRBD1 or TRBD2 (6 bases each). This CDR3 has 16 residues. Looked up from germline, CDR1 is SGHRS and CDR2 is YFSETQ. V was pared by 0 bases and J by 2 bases, with 13 bases between. As DNA, the CDR3 is TGCGCCAGCAGCTTGGCCGGGGGACAAACCACAGATACGCAGTATTTT. Protein: CASSLAGGQTTDTQYF.

V usage is TRBV20-1 and J usage is TRBJ2-1; 15 nucleotides match TRBD2. CDR1 is DFQATT, CDR2 SNEGSKA, per germline (reference sequence). J lost 6 bases, V lost 4 bases, and 4 bases had no gene match. This CDR3 has 15 residues. The CDR3 nucleotides are TGCAGTGCTATCCCGGGACTAGCGGGGGGCAATGAGCAGTTCTTC. This sequence encodes CSAIPGLAGGNEQFF.

The chain combines TRBV7-2 with TRBJ2-1; no definite D call. Germline assignment: CDR1 SGHTA and CDR2 FQGNSA. The length of the CDR3 is 14 residues. Between the trimmed V and J ends, which lost 5 bases and 7 bases, there was a span of 15 bases. The CDR3 bases are TGTGCCAGCAGCACTACCCCGGGTATTAATGAGCAGTTCTTC. It encodes CASSTTPGINEQFF.